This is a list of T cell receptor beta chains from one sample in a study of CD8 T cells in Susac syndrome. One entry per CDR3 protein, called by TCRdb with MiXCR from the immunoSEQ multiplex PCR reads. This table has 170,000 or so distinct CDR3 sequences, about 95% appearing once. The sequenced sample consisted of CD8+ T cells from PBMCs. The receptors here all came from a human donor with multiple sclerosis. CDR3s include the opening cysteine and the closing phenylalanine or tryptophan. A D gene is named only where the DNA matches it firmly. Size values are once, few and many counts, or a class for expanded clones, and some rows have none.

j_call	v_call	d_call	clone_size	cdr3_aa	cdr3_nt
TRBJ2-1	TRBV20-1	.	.	CSASPRGGGVYNEQFF	TGCAGTGCCTCTCCCCGGGGTGGCGGGGTATACAATGAGCAGTTCTTC
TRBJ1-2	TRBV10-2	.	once	CASSEKKGWGEFGYTF	TGCGCCAGCAGTGAGAAGAAGGGCTGGGGGGAGTTTGGCTACACCTTC
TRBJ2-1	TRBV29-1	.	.	CSVEGSQSSYNEQFF	TGCAGCGTTGAAGGGTCGCAAAGCTCCTACAATGAGCAGTTCTTC
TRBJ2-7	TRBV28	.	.	CASSLYRVYEQYF	TGTGCCAGCAGTTTATACAGGGTTTACGAGCAGTACTTC
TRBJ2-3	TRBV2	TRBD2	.	CASSIAGDSSTDTQYF	TGTGCCAGCAGTATAGCGGGGGACTCTAGCACAGATACGCAGTATTTT
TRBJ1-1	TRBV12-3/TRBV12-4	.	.	CASSLVAPNTEAFF	TGTGCCAGCAGTTTAGTGGCGCCGAACACTGAAGCTTTCTTT
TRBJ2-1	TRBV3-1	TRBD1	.	CASSPRRDRAADNEQFF	TGTGCCAGCAGCCCACGACGGGACAGGGCCGCCGACAATGAGCAGTTCTTC
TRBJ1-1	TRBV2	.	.	CASMGRGAFF	TGTGCCAGCATGGGCCGGGGGGCTTTCTTT
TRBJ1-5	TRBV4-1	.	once	CASSHNQGSNQPQHF	TGCGCCAGCAGCCACAATCAGGGAAGCAATCAGCCCCAGCATTTT
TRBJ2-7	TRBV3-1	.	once	CASSVRDRAYEQYF	TGTGCCAGCAGCGTGCGGGACAGAGCCTACGAGCAGTACTTC
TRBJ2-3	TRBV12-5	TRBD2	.	CASGFPGLVADTQYF	TGTGCTAGTGGTTTCCCAGGACTAGTGGCAGATACGCAGTATTTT
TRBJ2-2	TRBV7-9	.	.	CASTPSRGNTGELFF	TGTGCCAGCACGCCGAGTCGCGGCAACACCGGGGAGCTGTTTTTT
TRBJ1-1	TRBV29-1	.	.	CSALRGTEAFF	TGCAGCGCCCTAAGGGGCACTGAAGCTTTCTTT
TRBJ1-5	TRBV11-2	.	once	CASSLGDQAQHF	TGTGCCAGCAGCCTGGGGGACCAAGCCCAGCATTTT
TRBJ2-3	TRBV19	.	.	CASSIFRSTDTQYF	TGTGCCAGTAGTATTTTCAGATCCACAGATACGCAGTATTTT
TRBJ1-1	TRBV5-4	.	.	CASTDDLGGVKMNTEAFF	TGTGCCAGCACCGACGACTTGGGGGGCGTGAAAATGAACACTGAAGCTTTCTTT
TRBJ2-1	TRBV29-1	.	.	CSGGRVGSYNEQFF	TGCAGCGGCGGCAGGGTAGGCTCCTACAATGAGCAGTTCTTC
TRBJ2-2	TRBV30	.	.	CAWSVSQVTGELFF	TGTGCCTGGAGTGTCTCGCAGGTGACCGGGGAGCTGTTTTTT
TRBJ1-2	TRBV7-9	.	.	CASSLRDTSLTNYGYTF	TGTGCCAGCAGCCTACGGGACACCAGTCTTACTAACTATGGCTACACCTTC
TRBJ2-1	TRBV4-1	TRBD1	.	CASSHIWTGGHQFF	TGCGCCAGCAGCCACATATGGACAGGGGGACACCAGTTCTTC